Below, 14 T cell receptor beta chains from the same sample are listed, as sequenced in a study of T cell repertoires in cytomegalovirus infection. TCRdb used MiXCR to reprocess the reads, holding one entry per CDR3 protein. The sample lists around 800,000 distinct CDR3 sequences; 32% were seen once. Their antigens are not known. Material: cultured CD8+ T cells from PBMCs, obtained from culture after CMV antigen stimulation. All receptors derive from a human donor in good health (CMV status not recorded). Some clones in this sample may be carry-over from other donors' samples.

With regard to this clonotype: A much larger clone lies one base from this, so it may be a read error. The chain carries TRBV7-8 and TRBJ2-3, with 9 bases lining up with TRBD2. The germline CDR1 and CDR2 sequences are SGHVS and FQNEAQ. V lost 4 bases to trimming and J lost 14 bases; unmatched junction nucleotides: 7. This CDR3 is 12 amino acids long. Here the CDR3 DNA reads TGTGCCAGCAGCTCAGGGCTAGCGGGGCGGTATTTT. Its protein is CASSSGLAGRYF.

The rearrangement joins TRBV6-5 to TRBJ1-2; D is unclear. Trimming took off 1 base at V and 4 bases at J, with 13 bases between the two ends. The germline V gene has CDR1 MNHEY and CDR2 SVGAGI. The CDR3 is made up of 15 amino acids. The CDR3 reads CASSYLASASYGYTF. The CDR3 region has the DNA TGTGCCAGCAGTTACTTGGCCAGTGCTAGCTATGGCTACACCTTC.

This clonotype was seen just once. A much larger clone lies one base from this, so it may be a read error. V and J are TRBV7-2 and TRBJ2-1; D assignment may be TRBD1 or TRBD2 (5 bases each). CDR1 is SGHTA, CDR2 FQGNSA, per germline. The CDR3 has 14 amino acids. DNA for the CDR3: TGTGCCTGCAGCCACGTGGGGGAGATCCATGAGCAGTTCTTC. Amino acids: CACSHVGEIHEQFF.

This clonotype has ten or more counts. The chain is built from TRBV7-6 and TRBJ2-2, with TRBD1 identical over 8 bases. This CDR3 has 16 amino acids. The germline V gene encodes CDR1 SGHVS and CDR2 FNYEAQ. The J segment lost 4 bases and the V segment lost 4 bases, leaving 8 bases of the junction unmatched. The CDR3 loop reads CASSSGQGLFTGELFF. CDR3 DNA sequence: TGTGCCAGCAGCTCCGGACAGGGCCTGTTCACCGGGGAGCTGTTTTTT.

Comment on this clonotype: A read error may explain this, as a much larger clone is one base away. The chain has TRBV9 and TRBJ2-3; no firm D call. Trimming stripped 1 base from V and 2 bases from J, with 2 bases between. The CDR3 has 12 residues. From germline, CDR1 is SGDLS and CDR2 YYNGEE. The CDR3 loop reads CASSVNTDTQYF. DNA of the CDR3: TGTGCCAGCAGCGTAAACACAGATACGCAGTATTTT.

This clonotype was seen a few times. This chain connects TRBV10-3 to TRBJ1-1, with D possibly TRBD1 on 5 matching bases. CDR3 length: 15 amino acids. The germline V gene encodes CDR1 ENHRY and CDR2 SYGVKD. Trimming left V 4 bases short and J 0 bases short, with 12 bases between. The CDR3 sequence: CAISGEGQVNTEAFF. As DNA, the CDR3 is TGTGCCATCAGTGGTGAGGGGCAAGTGAACACTGAAGCTTTCTTT.

This chain joins TRBV6-6 and TRBJ2-1; 11 bases are shared with TRBD2. The CDR3 spans 17 residues. Per germline, CDR1 MNHNY and CDR2 SVGAGI (reference sequence). The junction had 5 bases not matched to a gene; V was cut back by 4 bases and J by 0 bases. This chain's CDR3 is CASSLLAGGASYNEQFF. CDR3 bases: TGTGCCAGCAGTTTGCTAGCGGGGGGTGCCTCCTACAATGAGCAGTTCTTC.

This clonotype was seen repeatedly, ten times or more. The rearrangement uses TRBV7-2 and TRBJ2-7, with 11 bases lining up with TRBD1. Germline lookup yields CDR1 SGHTA and CDR2 FQGNSA. The CDR3 is 16 amino acids. Trimming cost V 0 bases and J 7 bases; bases outside gene matches: 8. As DNA, the CDR3 is TGTGCCAGCAGCTTAGCTGATGGACAGGGGGCACGGGAGCAGTACGTC. Encoded protein: CASSLADGQGAREQYV.

The J gene is TRBJ2-7, the V gene TRBV7-8; tentatively, D is TRBD1 (5 bases). CDR3 size: 14 residues. Trimming removed 5 bases from V and 6 bases from J, with 17 bases in between. Germline V gives CDR1 SGHVS, CDR2 FQNEAQ. CDR3 bases: TGTGCCAGCAGCAGCTCAGGGTTTCAGGTCGAGCAGTACGTC. Translation gives CASSSSGFQVEQYV.

V is TRBV27 and J is TRBJ2-1; 10 positions match TRBD1. CDR3 length equals 14 residues. Germline V CDR1 and CDR2: MNHEY, SMNVEV (reference sequence). Trimming at V came to 3 bases and at J to 9 bases, leaving 5 bases not matched to a gene. Here the CDR3 DNA reads TGTGCCAGCAGTTTGGACAGGGGGGTGGCTGAGCAGTTCTTC. The encoded protein is CASSLDRGVAEQFF.

The table lists this clonotype with a few counts. V gene TRBV7-9 combines with J gene TRBJ2-2, with D hard to call. V shed 2 bases and J shed 3 bases, with 7 bases lying between them. This CDR3 has 14 amino acids. The germline CDR1 and CDR2 sequences are SEHNR and FQNEAQ (reference sequence). CDR3 loop: CASSLNSYTGELFF. The DNA of the CDR3 is TGTGCCAGCAGCTTAAATAGTTACACCGGGGAGCTGTTTTTT.

The chain is built from TRBV4-1 and TRBJ2-2; 7 nucleotides align to TRBD1. CDR3 size: 14 residues. Germline V lookup: CDR1 MGHRA, CDR2 YSYEKL. V gave up 2 bases and J gave up 7 bases; unmatched junction bases: 4. The chain's CDR3 is CASSQRQGSGELFF. The CDR3 nucleotides are TGCGCCAGCAGCCAAAGACAGGGTAGCGGGGAGCTGTTTTTT.

CDR3 DNA sequence: TGTGCCATCAGTGAGTCCCAACCGGTAGGACAGTACAAAAACTATGGCTACACCTTC. It specifies CAISESQPVGQYKNYGYTF. The V gene is TRBV10-3, the J gene TRBJ1-2, with a possible D match to TRBD1 (6 bases). Trimming cost V 0 bases and J 2 bases, with 22 bases left between them. CDR3 length: 19 residues. From germline, CDR1 is ENHRY and CDR2 SYGVKD.

The genes are TRBV10-3 and TRBJ1-1, with TRBD1 as a possible D gene (5 bases). Germline V gene data show CDR1 as ENHRY and CDR2 as SYGVKD. Deletions cut 6 bases from V and 10 bases from J, with 12 bases between. The CDR3 contains 11 residues. The CDR3 coding sequence is TGTGCCATCAGACGGGACCAGGGAGCTTTCTTT. It translates to CAIRRDQGAFF.